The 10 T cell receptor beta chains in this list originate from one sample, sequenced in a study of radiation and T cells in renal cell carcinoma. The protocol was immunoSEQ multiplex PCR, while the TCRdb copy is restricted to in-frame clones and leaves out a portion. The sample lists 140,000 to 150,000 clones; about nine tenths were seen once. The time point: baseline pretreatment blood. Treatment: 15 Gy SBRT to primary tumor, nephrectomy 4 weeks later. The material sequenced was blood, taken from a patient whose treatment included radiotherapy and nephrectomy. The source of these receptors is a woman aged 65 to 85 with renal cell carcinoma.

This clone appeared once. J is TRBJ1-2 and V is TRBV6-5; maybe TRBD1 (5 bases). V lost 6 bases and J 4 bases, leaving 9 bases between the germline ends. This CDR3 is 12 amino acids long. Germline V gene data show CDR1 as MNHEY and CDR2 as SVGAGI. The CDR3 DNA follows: TGTGCCAGCAGCCGGGACTCCTATGGCTACACCTTC. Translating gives CASSRDSYGYTF.

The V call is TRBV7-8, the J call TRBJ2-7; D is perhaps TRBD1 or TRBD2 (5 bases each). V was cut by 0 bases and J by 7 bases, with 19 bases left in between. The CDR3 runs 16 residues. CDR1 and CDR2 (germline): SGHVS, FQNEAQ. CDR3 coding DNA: TGTGCCAGCAGCTTAGCGACGGCAGGGAGCAGAGGAGAGCAGTACTTC. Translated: CASSLATAGSRGEQYF.

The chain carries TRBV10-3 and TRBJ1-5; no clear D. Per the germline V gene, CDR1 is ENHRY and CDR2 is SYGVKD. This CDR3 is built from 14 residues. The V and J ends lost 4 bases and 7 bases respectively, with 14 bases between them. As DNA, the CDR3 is TGTGCCATCAGTGGAGGGCAATTTGAACAGCCCCAGCATTTT. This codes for CAISGGQFEQPQHF.

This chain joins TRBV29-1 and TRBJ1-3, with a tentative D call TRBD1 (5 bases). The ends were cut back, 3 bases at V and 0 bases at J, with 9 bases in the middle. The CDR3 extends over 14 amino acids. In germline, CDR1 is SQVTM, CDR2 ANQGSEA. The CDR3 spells CSVDGDLSGNTIYF. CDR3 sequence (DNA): TGCAGCGTTGATGGGGACCTCTCTGGAAACACCATATATTTT.

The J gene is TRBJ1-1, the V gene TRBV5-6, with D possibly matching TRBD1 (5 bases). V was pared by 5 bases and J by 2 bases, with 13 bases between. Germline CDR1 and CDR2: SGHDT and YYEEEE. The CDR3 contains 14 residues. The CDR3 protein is CASRSGGINTEAFF. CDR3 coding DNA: TGTGCCAGCAGGTCCGGGGGGATCAACACTGAAGCTTTCTTT. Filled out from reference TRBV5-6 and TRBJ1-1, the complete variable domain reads DAGVTQSPTHLIKTRGQQVTLRCSPKSGHDTVSWYQQALGQGPQFIFQYYEEEERQRGNFPDRFSGHQFPNYSSELNVNALLLGDSALYLCASRSGGINTEAFFGQGTRLTVV.

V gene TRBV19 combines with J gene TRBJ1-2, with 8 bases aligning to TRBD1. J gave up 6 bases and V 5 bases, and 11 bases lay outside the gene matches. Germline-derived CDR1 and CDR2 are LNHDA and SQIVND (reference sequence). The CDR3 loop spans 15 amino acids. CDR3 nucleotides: TGTGCCAGTAGTGGCGGGGGGGACAGGCAGCATGGCTACACCTTC. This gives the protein CASSGGGDRQHGYTF.

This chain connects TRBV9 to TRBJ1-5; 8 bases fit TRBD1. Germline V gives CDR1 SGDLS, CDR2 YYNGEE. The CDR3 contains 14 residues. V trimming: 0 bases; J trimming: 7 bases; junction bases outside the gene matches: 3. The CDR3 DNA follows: TGTGCCAGCAGCGTAGACAGGGGGGAACAGCCCCAGCATTTT. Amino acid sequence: CASSVDRGEQPQHF.

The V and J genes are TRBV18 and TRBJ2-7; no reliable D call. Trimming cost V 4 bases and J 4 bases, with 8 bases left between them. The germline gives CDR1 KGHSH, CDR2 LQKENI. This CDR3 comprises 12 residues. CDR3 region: CASSQSPYEQYF. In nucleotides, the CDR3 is TGTGCCAGCTCACAATCGCCATACGAGCAGTACTTC.

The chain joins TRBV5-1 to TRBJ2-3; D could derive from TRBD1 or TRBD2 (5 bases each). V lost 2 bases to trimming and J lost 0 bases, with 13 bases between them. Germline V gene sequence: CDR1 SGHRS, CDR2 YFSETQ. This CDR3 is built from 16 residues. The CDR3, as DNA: TGCGCCAGCAGCTTTAGGAGGCCAGGGAGCACAGATACGCAGTATTTT. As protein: CASSFRRPGSTDTQYF.

CDR3 sequence (DNA): TGTGCCAGCAGCTTAGAGTCAGTCAATCAGCCCCAGCATTTT. Its protein is CASSLESVNQPQHF. The genes are TRBV7-2 and TRBJ1-5; D not resolved. V lost 1 base and J 3 bases, leaving 7 bases between the germline ends. The CDR3 sequence is 14 residues long. Germline V gene sequence: CDR1 SGHTA, CDR2 FQGNSA.